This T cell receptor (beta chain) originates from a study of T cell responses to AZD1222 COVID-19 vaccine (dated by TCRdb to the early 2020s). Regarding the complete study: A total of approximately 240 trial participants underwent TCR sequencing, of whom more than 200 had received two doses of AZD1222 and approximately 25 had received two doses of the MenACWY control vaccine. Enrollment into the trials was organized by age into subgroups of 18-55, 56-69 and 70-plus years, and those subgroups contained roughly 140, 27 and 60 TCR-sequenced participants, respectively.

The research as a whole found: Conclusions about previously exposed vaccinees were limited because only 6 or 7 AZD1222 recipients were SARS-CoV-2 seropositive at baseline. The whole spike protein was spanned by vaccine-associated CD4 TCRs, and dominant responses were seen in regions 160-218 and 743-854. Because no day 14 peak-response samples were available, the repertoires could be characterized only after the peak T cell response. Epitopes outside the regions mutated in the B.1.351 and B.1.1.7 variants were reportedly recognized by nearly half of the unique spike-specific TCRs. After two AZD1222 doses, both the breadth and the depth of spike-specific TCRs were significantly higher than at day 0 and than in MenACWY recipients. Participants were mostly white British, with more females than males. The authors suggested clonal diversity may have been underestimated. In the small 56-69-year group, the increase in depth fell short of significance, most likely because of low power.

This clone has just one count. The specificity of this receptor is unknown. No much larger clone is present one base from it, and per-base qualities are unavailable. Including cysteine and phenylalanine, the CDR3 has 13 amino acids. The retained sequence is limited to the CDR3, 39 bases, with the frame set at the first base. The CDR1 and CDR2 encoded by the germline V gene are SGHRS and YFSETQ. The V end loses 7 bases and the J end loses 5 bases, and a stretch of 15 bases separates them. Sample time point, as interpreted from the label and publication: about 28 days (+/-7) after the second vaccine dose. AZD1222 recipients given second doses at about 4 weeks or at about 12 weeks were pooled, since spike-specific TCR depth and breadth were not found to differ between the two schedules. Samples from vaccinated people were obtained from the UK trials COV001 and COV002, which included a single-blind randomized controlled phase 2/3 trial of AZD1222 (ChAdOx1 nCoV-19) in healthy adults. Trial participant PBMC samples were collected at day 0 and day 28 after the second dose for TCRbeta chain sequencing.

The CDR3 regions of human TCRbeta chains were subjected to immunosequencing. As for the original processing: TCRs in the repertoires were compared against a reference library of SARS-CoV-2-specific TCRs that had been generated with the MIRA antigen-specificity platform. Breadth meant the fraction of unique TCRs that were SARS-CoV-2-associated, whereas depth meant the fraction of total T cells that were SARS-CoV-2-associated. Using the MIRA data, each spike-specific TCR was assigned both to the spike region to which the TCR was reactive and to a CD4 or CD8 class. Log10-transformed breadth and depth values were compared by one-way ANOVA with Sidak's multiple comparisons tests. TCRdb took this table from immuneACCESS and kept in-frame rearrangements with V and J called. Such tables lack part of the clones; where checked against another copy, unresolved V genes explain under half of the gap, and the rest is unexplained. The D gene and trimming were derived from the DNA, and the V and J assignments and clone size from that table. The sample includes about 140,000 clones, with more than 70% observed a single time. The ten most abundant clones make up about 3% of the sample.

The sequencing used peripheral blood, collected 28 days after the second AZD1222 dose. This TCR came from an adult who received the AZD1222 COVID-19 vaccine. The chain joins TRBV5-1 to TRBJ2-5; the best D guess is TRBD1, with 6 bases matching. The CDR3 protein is CASYTGTGETQYF. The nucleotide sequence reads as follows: TGCGCCAGCTACACAGGGACCGGGGAGACCCAGTACTTC. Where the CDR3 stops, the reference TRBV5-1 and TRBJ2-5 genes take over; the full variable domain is KAGVTQTPRYLIKTRGQQVTLSCSPISGHRSVSWYQQTPGQGLQFLFEYFSETQRNKGNFPGRFSGRQFSNSRSEMNVSTLELGDSALYLCASYTGTGETQYFGPGTRLLVL.